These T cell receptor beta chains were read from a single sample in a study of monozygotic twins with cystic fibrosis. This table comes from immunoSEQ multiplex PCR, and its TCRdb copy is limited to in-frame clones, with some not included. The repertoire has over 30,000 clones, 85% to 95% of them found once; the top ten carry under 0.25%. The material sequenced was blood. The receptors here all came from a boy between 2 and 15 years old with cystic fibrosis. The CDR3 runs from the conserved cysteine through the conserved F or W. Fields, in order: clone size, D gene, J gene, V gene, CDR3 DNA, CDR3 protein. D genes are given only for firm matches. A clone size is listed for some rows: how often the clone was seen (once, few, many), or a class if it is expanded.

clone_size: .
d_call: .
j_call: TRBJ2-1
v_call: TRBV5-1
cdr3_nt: TGCGCCAGCAGCCCGGGGACCGTCCCCCATGGGGAGCAGTTCTTC
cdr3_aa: CASSPGTVPHGEQFF

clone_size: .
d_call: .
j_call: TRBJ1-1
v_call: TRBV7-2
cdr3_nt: TGTGCCAGCAGCTTAGCTTCGGGAAACACTGAAGCTTTCTTT
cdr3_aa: CASSLASGNTEAFF

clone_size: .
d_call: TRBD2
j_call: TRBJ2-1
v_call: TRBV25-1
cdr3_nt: TGTGCCAGCAGTGAAATGACTAGCGGGGTCTACGTCAATGAGCAGTTCTTC
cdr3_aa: CASSEMTSGVYVNEQFF

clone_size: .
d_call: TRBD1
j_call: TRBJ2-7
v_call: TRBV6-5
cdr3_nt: TGTGCCAGCAGTTCGCAGACAGGGGTGGCGTTATACGAGCAGTACTTC
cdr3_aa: CASSSQTGVALYEQYF

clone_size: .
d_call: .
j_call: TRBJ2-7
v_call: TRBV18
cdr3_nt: TGTGCCAGCTCACCACCGGGAGACGAGCAGTACTTC
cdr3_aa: CASSPPGDEQYF

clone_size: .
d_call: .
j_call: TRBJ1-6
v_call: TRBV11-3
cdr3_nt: TGTGCCAGCAGTCCCCGGCGGGGGGTTGGTCCACCCCTCCACTTT
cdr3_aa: CASSPRRGVGPPLHF

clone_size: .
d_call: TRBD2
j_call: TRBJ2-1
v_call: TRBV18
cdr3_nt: TGTGCCAGCTCACCACCTAGCGGGGTAAATGAGCAGTTCTTC
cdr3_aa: CASSPPSGVNEQFF

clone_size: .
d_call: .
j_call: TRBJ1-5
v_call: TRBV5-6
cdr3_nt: TGTGCCAGCAGCTTGGGTAAAGACCAGCCCCAGCATTTT
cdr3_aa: CASSLGKDQPQHF

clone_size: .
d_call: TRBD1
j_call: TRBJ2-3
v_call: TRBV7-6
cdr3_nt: TGTGCCAGCAGCCCTCCGCGTGACAGGGGGGGTACGCAGTATTTT
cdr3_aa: CASSPPRDRGGTQYF

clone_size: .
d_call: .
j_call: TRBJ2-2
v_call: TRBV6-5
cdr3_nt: TGTGCCAGCAGTTACGGTTACGACACCGGGGAGCTGTTTTTT
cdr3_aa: CASSYGYDTGELFF

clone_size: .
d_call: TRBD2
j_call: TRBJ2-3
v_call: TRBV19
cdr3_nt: TGTGCCAGTAGTATAGGACTAGCGGGGGGGCAGAGAGATACGCAGTATTTT
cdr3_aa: CASSIGLAGGQRDTQYF

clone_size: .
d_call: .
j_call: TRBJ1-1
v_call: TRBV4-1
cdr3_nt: TGCGCCAGCAGCCAAGATTTAGGGCGAACGAACACTGAAGCTTTCTTT
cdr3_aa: CASSQDLGRTNTEAFF

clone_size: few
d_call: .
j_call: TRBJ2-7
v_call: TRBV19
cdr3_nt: TGTGCCAGTAGTAGCGGGGCGACTAGCTCCTACGAGCAGTACTTC
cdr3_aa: CASSSGATSSYEQYF

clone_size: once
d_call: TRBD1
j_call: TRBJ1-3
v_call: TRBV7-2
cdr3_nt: TGTGCCAGCAGCTTAGGGGACAGGACTCTAAACACCATATATTTT
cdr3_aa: CASSLGDRTLNTIYF

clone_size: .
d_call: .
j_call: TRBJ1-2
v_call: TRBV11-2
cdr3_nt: TGTGCCAGCAGCACCGGACCGACCCGTGGCTACACCTTC
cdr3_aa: CASSTGPTRGYTF

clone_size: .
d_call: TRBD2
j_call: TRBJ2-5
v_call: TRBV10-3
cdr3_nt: TGTGCCACAACCGGGGGGGCTGACCAAGAGACCCAGTACTTC
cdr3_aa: CATTGGADQETQYF

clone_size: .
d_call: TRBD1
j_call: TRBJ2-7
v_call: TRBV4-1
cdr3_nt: TGCGCCAGCAGCCGAGAGACAGGGGTCGAGCAGTACTTC
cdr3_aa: CASSRETGVEQYF